The 23 T cell receptor beta chains below all came from one sample that was sequenced in a study of T cell responses to AZD1222 COVID-19 vaccine. Generated by immunoSEQ multiplex PCR, the TCRdb table keeps only in-frame clones and is missing some. This table holds 120,000 or so clones, over 75% found once. Specimen: peripheral blood, collected on day 0 of AZD1222 vaccination. The receptors here all came from an adult in good health.

The J gene is TRBJ1-6, the V gene TRBV5-1; no reliable D call. This CDR3 has 15 amino acids. Germline loops: CDR1 SGHRS, CDR2 YFSETQ. Trimming stripped 8 bases from V and 5 bases from J, with 17 bases between. CDR3 protein: CASSAGLENNSPLHF. Written as DNA, the CDR3 is TGCGCCAGTTCCGCCGGACTGGAAAATAATTCACCCCTCCACTTT.

The chain uses TRBV9 and TRBJ1-1; 8 bases line up with TRBD1. Per germline, CDR1 SGDLS and CDR2 YYNGEE. The CDR3 length is 14 residues. With 4 bases clipped from V and 3 bases from J, the junction kept 5 bases outside the gene matches. The CDR3 region has the DNA TGTGCCAGCAGCACGATGACAGGGGACACTGAAGCTTTCTTT. It yields the protein CASSTMTGDTEAFF.

The chain has TRBV7-2 and TRBJ2-1, with 10 bases fitting TRBD2. V shed 2 bases, J shed 6 bases, and the junction held 4 bases outside the gene matches. The CDR3 consists of 15 residues. Germline lookup yields CDR1 SGHTA and CDR2 FQGNSA. The CDR3 reads CASSLLRTSGNEQFF. CDR3 bases: TGTGCCAGCAGCTTACTCCGGACTAGCGGCAATGAGCAGTTCTTC.

The chain combines TRBV11-2 with TRBJ2-2, with TRBD2 matching 13 bases. The CDR3 contains 15 residues. With V trimmed by 6 bases and J by 8 bases, 6 bases remained unmatched. CDR1 and CDR2 from the germline V gene are SGHAT and FQNNGV. CDR3 in amino acids: CASSVAGLAGGELFF. Written as DNA, the CDR3 is TGTGCCAGCAGTGTGGCGGGACTAGCGGGGGGGGAGCTGTTTTTT. The full variable domain, in which reference TRBV11-2 and TRBJ2-2 provide the parts outside the CDR3, is EAGVAQSPRYKIIEKRQSVAFWCNPISGHATLYWYQQILGQGPKLLIQFQNNGVVDDSQLPKDRFSAERLKGVDSTLKIQPAKLEDSAVYLCASSVAGLAGGELFFGEGSRLTVL.

The rearrangement joins TRBV6-5 to TRBJ2-3, with 13 bases identical to TRBD2. V lost 7 bases and J lost 6; bases outside the gene matches: 7. This CDR3 spans 15 amino acids. Germline assignment: CDR1 MNHEY and CDR2 SVGAGI. This chain's CDR3 is CASISGLAGMDTQYF. The CDR3 DNA follows: TGTGCCAGCATTTCGGGACTAGCGGGAATGGATACGCAGTATTTT.

The chain employs TRBV7-2 and TRBJ2-2; D remains ambiguous. The V end was cut by 1 base, the J end by 1 base, with 7 bases between. The CDR3 is made up of 15 amino acids. Germline assignment: CDR1 SGHTA and CDR2 FQGNSA. Written as DNA, the CDR3 is TGTGCCAGCAGCTTAGGTTGGGGGAACACCGGGGAGCTGTTTTTT. It specifies CASSLGWGNTGELFF.

This clone was counted only a few times. The V gene is TRBV11-1, the J gene TRBJ2-1, with TRBD1 identical over 8 bases. J gave up 3 bases and V 3 bases, and 7 bases lay outside the gene matches. The CDR3 contains 16 residues. Germline V lookup: CDR1 SGHAT, CDR2 FQDESV (reference sequence). For the CDR3, the DNA is TGTGCCAGCAGCTTCTCCCGCACAGGGGGCTACAATGAGCAGTTCTTC. Its protein is CASSFSRTGGYNEQFF.

The CDR3 DNA reads TGTGCCAGCAGCCTTGGCGGGCCCTCCGGTGGTACGCAGTATTTT. It yields the protein CASSLGGPSGGTQYF. The chain is built from TRBV11-2 and TRBJ2-3; weak D call: TRBD2 (5 bases). The germline gives CDR1 SGHAT, CDR2 FQNNGV. This CDR3 contains 15 residues. V lost 5 bases and J lost 8, with 20 bases in between.

The rearrangement links TRBV28 to TRBJ2-7; 7 bases align to TRBD2. The CDR3 is 17 amino acids. Germline trimming cut 5 bases from V and 1 base from J; bases unmatched to any gene: 14. Germline assignment: CDR1 MDHEN and CDR2 SYDVKM. CDR3 DNA: TGTGCCAGCAGTCCACCCAGCAGCGGGGCTAGATCCTACGAGCAGTACTTC. This translates into CASSPPSSGARSYEQYF.

V is TRBV19 and J is TRBJ2-1, with 11 bases matching TRBD2. The junction had 10 bases not matched to a gene; V was cut back by 2 bases and J by 10 bases. This CDR3 has 16 residues. Germline CDR1 and CDR2: LNHDA and SQIVND (reference sequence). The CDR3 region has the DNA TGTGCCAGTAGTATACTGGCACTAGCGGGAGCTAACGAGCAGTTCTTC. Its translation: CASSILALAGANEQFF.

The chain combines TRBV5-1 with TRBJ1-1; possible D gene TRBD1, 6 bases. CDR3 length: 14 residues. V shed 0 bases and J shed 8 bases, with 14 bases lying between them. CDR1 and CDR2 (germline): SGHRS, YFSETQ. The CDR3 sequence is CASSLGGQALEAFF. The CDR3 DNA is TGCGCCAGCAGCTTGGGGGGGCAGGCTTTAGAAGCTTTCTTT.

V and J are TRBV3-1 (or the pseudogene TRBV3-2) and TRBJ2-7; perhaps TRBD2 as D (5 bases). V lost 4 bases and J 0 bases, leaving 16 bases between the germline ends. The CDR3 totals 16 residues. Germline CDR1 reads LGHDT; CDR2 reads YNNKEL (reference sequence). CDR3 coding DNA: TGTGCCAGCAGCCCATCGTGGGGAGAGATCTCCTACGAGCAGTACTTC. The encoded protein is CASSPSWGEISYEQYF.

The rearrangement links TRBV28 to TRBJ2-2, with a weak D call TRBD1 (5 bases). CDR1 and CDR2 (germline): MDHEN, SYDVKM. The CDR3 is 14 residues long. The ends were cut back, 5 bases at V and 6 bases at J, with 13 bases in the middle. The CDR3 sequence: CASSLLRGSGELFF. CDR3 DNA: TGTGCCAGCAGTCTCCTAAGGGGATCCGGGGAGCTGTTTTTT.

The chain couples TRBV6-5 to TRBJ2-1; 9 nucleotides line up with TRBD2. Germline CDR1 reads MNHEY; CDR2 reads SVGAGI. The CDR3 consists of 15 residues. Trimming cost V 8 bases and J 7 bases; bases outside gene matches: 12. CDR3 in DNA: TGTGCCAGCCGAGCAGCGGGAGGCGGTCATAATGAGCAGTTCTTC. Protein product: CASRAAGGGHNEQFF.

This chain uses TRBV7-2 with TRBJ2-6; tentative D call: TRBD2 (5 bases). Between the trimmed V and J ends, which lost 1 base and 0 bases, there was a span of 13 bases. CDR3 length: 18 residues. Germline V lookup: CDR1 SGHTA, CDR2 FQGNSA. The CDR3 bases are TGTGCCAGCAGCTTAGGTCCGTTCACTAGCTCTGGGGCCAACGTCCTGACTTTC. As protein: CASSLGPFTSSGANVLTF.

This chain connects TRBV28 to TRBJ2-3; TRBD2 matches 11 bases. With V trimmed by 3 bases and J by 2 bases, 7 bases remained unmatched. The CDR3 is 17 residues long. Germline loops: CDR1 MDHEN, CDR2 SYDVKM. The CDR3 region is CASSFPGSGGVTDTQYF. CDR3 coding DNA: TGTGCCAGCAGTTTCCCCGGTAGCGGGGGGGTCACAGATACGCAGTATTTT.

This clone was recorded only once. The rearrangement uses TRBV7-9 and TRBJ2-1, with a possible D match to TRBD1 (5 bases). Germline V gene sequence: CDR1 SEHNR, CDR2 FQNEAQ (reference sequence). V lost 1 base to trimming and J lost 6 bases, with 10 bases between them. The CDR3 covers 14 residues. The CDR3 sequence is CASSLGYQGNEQFF. The CDR3 DNA reads TGTGCCAGCAGCTTAGGATACCAGGGCAATGAGCAGTTCTTC.

The chain joins TRBV27 to TRBJ1-1, with a possible D match to TRBD1 (5 bases). The CDR3 sequence is 13 residues long. Germline values: CDR1 MNHEY, CDR2 SMNVEV (reference sequence). Trimming shortened V by 8 bases and J by 1 base, and 11 bases separated the two germline ends. CDR3 protein: CASGDRWNTEAFF. CDR3 in DNA: TGTGCCAGCGGAGACAGATGGAACACTGAAGCTTTCTTT.

The V and J genes are TRBV19 and TRBJ2-1, with 9 bases aligning to TRBD1. Germline V gives CDR1 LNHDA, CDR2 SQIVND (reference sequence). Trimming took 7 bases from V and 3 from J; bases not matched to a gene: 10. This CDR3 spans 16 amino acids. CDR3 sequence (DNA): TGTGCCAGTAACCTCTTAGGGGACAGGGACTACAATGAGCAGTTCTTC. This sequence encodes CASNLLGDRDYNEQFF.

The count of this clone is one. This chain joins TRBV19 and TRBJ1-5, with TRBD1 as a possible D gene (5 bases). CDR3 length: 14 amino acids. CDR1 and CDR2 from the germline V gene are LNHDA and SQIVND (reference sequence). The ends were cut back, 1 base at V and 3 bases at J, with 7 bases in the middle. For the CDR3, the DNA is TGTGCCAGTAGTATAGGACAGAACAATCAGCCCCAGCATTTT. Its translation is CASSIGQNNQPQHF.

This chain links TRBV18 with TRBJ2-1, with D possibly being TRBD1 (7 bases). The CDR3 consists of 13 residues. Trimming shortened V by 6 bases and J by 4 bases, and 10 bases separated the two germline ends. Looked up from germline, CDR1 is KGHSH and CDR2 is LQKENI. CDR3 sequence: CASSSGGYNEQFF. The CDR3 DNA follows: TGTGCCAGCTCGTCAGGGGGGTACAATGAGCAGTTCTTC.

V and J are TRBV7-9 and TRBJ1-3; 8 bases map to TRBD1. CDR1 and CDR2 (germline): SEHNR, FQNEAQ (reference sequence). CDR3 size: 13 residues. With 5 bases clipped from V and 5 bases from J, the junction kept 2 bases outside the gene matches. CDR3 sequence reads: CASSQGARNTIYF. The CDR3 nucleotides are TGTGCCAGCAGCCAGGGGGCCAGAAACACCATATATTTT.

This chain joins TRBV5-1 and TRBJ2-7, with 7 positions matching TRBD1. Unmatched junction bases numbered 7, after V lost 7 bases and J lost 6 bases. The CDR3 loop spans 12 amino acids. Germline CDR1 and CDR2: SGHRS and YFSETQ. This CDR3 reads CASGHRDSEQYF. The CDR3, as DNA: TGCGCCAGCGGACACCGGGACAGCGAGCAGTACTTC. Complete variable domain (other parts from reference TRBV5-1 and TRBJ2-7): KAGVTQTPRYLIKTRGQQVTLSCSPISGHRSVSWYQQTPGQGLQFLFEYFSETQRNKGNFPGRFSGRQFSNSRSEMNVSTLELGDSALYLCASGHRDSEQYFGPGTRLTVT.